The rows below give T cell receptor beta chains drawn from one sample of a study of T cells in Graves' hyperthyroidism and ophthalmopathy. TCRdb reanalysed the multiplex PCR reads using MiXCR and keeps one entry per CDR3 protein. Among 300,000 or so distinct CDR3 sequences listed, approximately 17% were seen once. The sequenced sample was blood. These receptors came from an older woman with Graves' ophthalmopathy. CDR3s include the opening cysteine and the closing phenylalanine or tryptophan. The order of the fields is clone size, D gene, V gene, J gene, CDR3 DNA, CDR3 protein. D genes are given only for firm matches. Some rows have no size entry. The others give once, few or many, or a class for an expanded clone.

clone_size: many; d_call: .; v_call: TRBV13; j_call: TRBJ1-1; cdr3_nt: TGTGCCAGCAGCTTAGGGCAAGACATGAACACTGAAGCTTTCTTT; cdr3_aa: CASSLGQDMNTEAFF
clone_size: .; d_call: .; v_call: TRBV5-1; j_call: TRBJ1-1; cdr3_nt: TGCGCCAGCAGCTTGGACAGGGCGGGTAGGGAATCTGAAGCTTTCTTT; cdr3_aa: CASSLDRAGRESEAFF
clone_size: .; d_call: .; v_call: TRBV19; j_call: TRBJ1-1; cdr3_nt: TGTGCCAATAGTATTCAGACAAGGATAACTGAAGCTTTCTTT; cdr3_aa: CANSIQTRITEAFF
clone_size: many; d_call: TRBD1; v_call: TRBV7-9; j_call: TRBJ1-1; cdr3_nt: TGTGCCAGCAGCTCTCGACAGGGGATGACTGAAGCTTTCTTT; cdr3_aa: CASSSRQGMTEAFF
clone_size: few; d_call: TRBD1; v_call: TRBV7-9; j_call: TRBJ1-5; cdr3_nt: TGTGCCAGCAGCTTAGGTGGGCAGGGGGTGCAGCCCCAGCATTTT; cdr3_aa: CASSLGGQGVQPQHF
clone_size: few; d_call: TRBD1; v_call: TRBV4-3; j_call: TRBJ2-7; cdr3_nt: TGCGCCAGCAGCCAAGAGGGCAGGGGGATGGGCGAGCAGTACTTC; cdr3_aa: CASSQEGRGMGEQYF
clone_size: .; d_call: TRBD2; v_call: TRBV20-1; j_call: TRBJ2-1; cdr3_nt: TGCAGTGCTAGAGATCCAGCGGGAGGCAACGCTAATGAGCAGTTCTTC; cdr3_aa: CSARDPAGGNANEQFF
clone_size: few; d_call: .; v_call: TRBV10-3; j_call: TRBJ2-7; cdr3_nt: TGTGCCATCAGTGAACCCCTCGGTGTAGGGCAGTACTTC; cdr3_aa: CAISEPLGVGQYF
clone_size: few; d_call: TRBD2; v_call: TRBV7-9; j_call: TRBJ2-1; cdr3_nt: TGTGCCAGCAGCCCAACTAGCGGGGGGAGGAATGAGCAGTTCTTC; cdr3_aa: CASSPTSGGRNEQFF
clone_size: many; d_call: .; v_call: TRBV7-4; j_call: TRBJ2-7; cdr3_nt: TGTGCCAGCAGCTTGGGCAGTAGGAAAGAGCAGTACTTC; cdr3_aa: CASSLGSRKEQYF
clone_size: many; d_call: TRBD1; v_call: TRBV2; j_call: TRBJ1-1; cdr3_nt: TGTGCCAGCAGTGAAATAGACAGGGCGGACACTGAAGCTTTCTTT; cdr3_aa: CASSEIDRADTEAFF
clone_size: many; d_call: TRBD2; v_call: TRBV2; j_call: TRBJ2-1; cdr3_nt: TGTGCCAGCAGTGCTAGCGGGAATAGTGGAAATGAGCAGTTCTTC; cdr3_aa: CASSASGNSGNEQFF
clone_size: many; d_call: TRBD1; v_call: TRBV2; j_call: TRBJ1-2; cdr3_nt: TGTGCCAGCAAGGGGCCTGCGGGGGCAGGGGGTGGCTACACCTTC; cdr3_aa: CASKGPAGAGGGYTF
clone_size: .; d_call: .; v_call: TRBV28; j_call: TRBJ1-4; cdr3_nt: TGTGCCAGCAGTTTATTTTACTCCGACGAAAAACTGTTTTTT; cdr3_aa: CASSLFYSDEKLFF
clone_size: many; d_call: TRBD1; v_call: TRBV4-2; j_call: TRBJ2-2; cdr3_nt: TGTGCCAGCAGCCTCCATGCGACAGGGGGGAACACCGGGGAGCTGTTTTTT; cdr3_aa: CASSLHATGGNTGELFF
clone_size: .; d_call: .; v_call: TRBV28; j_call: TRBJ2-7; cdr3_nt: TGTGCCAGCAGTTCCCAGAGAGGGTCGTTGGGATACGAGCAGTACTTC; cdr3_aa: CASSSQRGSLGYEQYF
clone_size: few; d_call: .; v_call: TRBV7-2; j_call: TRBJ2-7; cdr3_nt: TGTGCCAGCAGCTCGAATTTCAGGGGGGGCTACGAGCAGTACTTC; cdr3_aa: CASSSNFRGGYEQYF
clone_size: many; d_call: .; v_call: TRBV20-1; j_call: TRBJ2-4; cdr3_nt: TGCAGTGAGGCAAGCCTAGCCAAAAACATTCAGTACTTC; cdr3_aa: CSEASLAKNIQYF
clone_size: .; d_call: TRBD2; v_call: TRBV19; j_call: TRBJ2-1; cdr3_nt: TGTGCCAGTAGTATCTATAGCGGGAGGTCGAGTGAGCAGTTCTTC; cdr3_aa: CASSIYSGRSSEQFF
clone_size: .; d_call: TRBD2; v_call: TRBV6-2/TRBV6-3; j_call: TRBJ2-3; cdr3_nt: TGTGCCAGCAGTTACGCCGGGGGGGCAACACTCCTAGCGGGGGGCTGCACAGATACGCAGTATTTT; cdr3_aa: CASSYAGGATLLAGGCTDTQYF
clone_size: many; d_call: TRBD1; v_call: TRBV7-9; j_call: TRBJ2-2; cdr3_nt: TGTGCCAGCAGCAAGGGACAGGCGAACACCGGGGAGCTGTTTTTT; cdr3_aa: CASSKGQANTGELFF
clone_size: many; d_call: .; v_call: TRBV10-3; j_call: TRBJ1-1; cdr3_nt: TGTGCCATCAGTGAGTCTATGATGGACTCCTTAGGCACTGAAGCTTTCTTT; cdr3_aa: CAISESMMDSLGTEAFF
clone_size: .; d_call: .; v_call: TRBV5-1; j_call: TRBJ1-4; cdr3_nt: TGCGCCAGCGGTCCAGGGTATTATAATGAAAAACTGTTTTTT; cdr3_aa: CASGPGYYNEKLFF
clone_size: many; d_call: .; v_call: TRBV20-1; j_call: TRBJ2-7; cdr3_nt: TGCAGTGCTAGAGATAGTAGGGGATTAGGCTACGAGCAGTACTTC; cdr3_aa: CSARDSRGLGYEQYF
clone_size: many; d_call: .; v_call: TRBV11-2; j_call: TRBJ1-2; cdr3_nt: TGTGCCAGCAGCTTAGCGGGGGTAGGAGGCTACACCTTC; cdr3_aa: CASSLAGVGGYTF
clone_size: few; d_call: .; v_call: TRBV10-3; j_call: TRBJ2-3; cdr3_nt: TGTGCGGCGCAGGGCACAGATACGCAGTATTTT; cdr3_aa: CAAQGTDTQYF
clone_size: few; d_call: TRBD2; v_call: TRBV3-1; j_call: TRBJ2-3; cdr3_nt: TGTGCCAGCAGCCAACTAGCGGGGGGGCATAGGTCAGATACGCAGTATTTT; cdr3_aa: CASSQLAGGHRSDTQYF
clone_size: few; d_call: .; v_call: TRBV6-1; j_call: TRBJ2-3; cdr3_nt: TGTGCCAGCCGCCCTTACACAGATACGCAGTATTTT; cdr3_aa: CASRPYTDTQYF
clone_size: many; d_call: .; v_call: TRBV6-1; j_call: TRBJ1-1; cdr3_nt: TGTGCCAGCACCCGGGACGGCCGATGGACTGAAGCTTTCTTT; cdr3_aa: CASTRDGRWTEAFF
clone_size: many; d_call: TRBD2; v_call: TRBV6-1; j_call: TRBJ2-1; cdr3_nt: TGTGCCAGCAGGTCAGGACTAGCCATCTATGAGCAGTTCTTC; cdr3_aa: CASRSGLAIYEQFF
clone_size: many; d_call: TRBD2; v_call: TRBV5-5; j_call: TRBJ2-7; cdr3_nt: TGTGCCAGCAGCTTCGCCGCCGGGAGGGGGGGCGAGCAGTACTTC; cdr3_aa: CASSFAAGRGGEQYF
clone_size: .; d_call: .; v_call: TRBV6-9; j_call: TRBJ2-1; cdr3_nt: TGTGCCAGCAATTACCTTAGCAGGGTGGATGAGCAGTTCTTC; cdr3_aa: CASNYLSRVDEQFF
clone_size: many; d_call: .; v_call: TRBV27; j_call: TRBJ2-1; cdr3_nt: TGTGCCAGCCGGAAGGGGGGGCAACAGGAGGCCTACAATGAGCAGTTCTTC; cdr3_aa: CASRKGGQQEAYNEQFF
clone_size: many; d_call: .; v_call: TRBV29-1; j_call: TRBJ1-1; cdr3_nt: TGCAGCGTTGACAGGTCGAACACTGAAGCTTTCTTT; cdr3_aa: CSVDRSNTEAFF
clone_size: many; d_call: TRBD1; v_call: TRBV6-1; j_call: TRBJ2-7; cdr3_nt: TGTGCCAGCAGGCGGGGACAGGGGGCCGAGCAGTACTTC; cdr3_aa: CASRRGQGAEQYF
clone_size: many; d_call: TRBD2; v_call: TRBV6-1; j_call: TRBJ2-5; cdr3_nt: TGTGCCAGCACTCTGACCTGGGGGGGGTACCAAGAGACCCAGTACTTC; cdr3_aa: CASTLTWGGYQETQYF
clone_size: many; d_call: .; v_call: TRBV20-1; j_call: TRBJ1-2; cdr3_nt: TGCAGTGCTAGTGGGAGTCAATATGGCTACACCTTC; cdr3_aa: CSASGSQYGYTF
clone_size: many; d_call: .; v_call: TRBV6-1; j_call: TRBJ2-7; cdr3_nt: TGTGCCAGCATCGCGCCCGGGACCTACGAGCAGTACTTC; cdr3_aa: CASIAPGTYEQYF
clone_size: few; d_call: .; v_call: TRBV27; j_call: TRBJ2-6; cdr3_nt: TGTGCCAGCAGGCTCCGAGGGGCAGGAGGGGCCAACGTCCTGACTTTC; cdr3_aa: CASRLRGAGGANVLTF
clone_size: few; d_call: TRBD1; v_call: TRBV7-7; j_call: TRBJ2-7; cdr3_nt: TGTGCCAGCAGCTTAGCCCGGGACAGGGGCTACGAGCAGTACTTC; cdr3_aa: CASSLARDRGYEQYF
clone_size: .; d_call: TRBD2; v_call: TRBV4-1; j_call: TRBJ2-7; cdr3_nt: TGCGCCAGCAGTAGGACTAGCGGGAGCTCCTACAATGAGCAGTACTTC; cdr3_aa: CASSRTSGSSYNEQYF
clone_size: few; d_call: .; v_call: TRBV3-1; j_call: TRBJ2-3; cdr3_nt: TGTGCCAGCAGCCGAGACGCGGGGAGGTTTACAGATACGCAGTATTTT; cdr3_aa: CASSRDAGRFTDTQYF
clone_size: .; d_call: .; v_call: TRBV5-4; j_call: TRBJ2-5; cdr3_nt: TGTGCCAGCAGCTGGGACATCGGAGAGACCCAGTACTTC; cdr3_aa: CASSWDIGETQYF
clone_size: .; d_call: TRBD1; v_call: TRBV10-3; j_call: TRBJ1-2; cdr3_nt: TGTGCCATCAGTGAACAGGGGTACTATGGCTACACCTTC; cdr3_aa: CAISEQGYYGYTF
clone_size: many; d_call: .; v_call: TRBV28; j_call: TRBJ2-1; cdr3_nt: TGTGCCAGCAGACCTTCTTGGCTGGGATACAATGAGCAGTTCTTC; cdr3_aa: CASRPSWLGYNEQFF
clone_size: many; d_call: .; v_call: TRBV28; j_call: TRBJ1-2; cdr3_nt: TGTGCCAGCATCCACACGGAATCCGGCGGCTATGGCTACACCTTC; cdr3_aa: CASIHTESGGYGYTF
clone_size: .; d_call: TRBD1; v_call: TRBV15; j_call: TRBJ1-2; cdr3_nt: TGTGCCACCAGCGGCGACAGGGAAACTGATGGCTACACCTTC; cdr3_aa: CATSGDRETDGYTF
clone_size: many; d_call: .; v_call: TRBV7-2; j_call: TRBJ2-7; cdr3_nt: TGTGCCAGCAGCTTAGTGAACTACGAGCAGTACTTC; cdr3_aa: CASSLVNYEQYF